A selection of T cell receptor beta chains follows, all from one sample in a study of blood T cell repertoires in COVID-19. Sequenced by immunoSEQ multiplex PCR; TCRdb stores in-frame clones only, minus some. The profile shows roughly 250,000 clones, 70% to 90% of them singletons. The sample taken for sequencing was PBMCs or T cells enriched from blood (not recorded which). Receptors were obtained from a woman in her twenties or thirties who had recovered from COVID-19. Both conserved end residues are trimmed from each CDR3. D genes are given only for firm matches. Rows may omit the clone size; those that give it use once, few, many or a size class.

v_gene	abundance	len	j_gene	d_gene	CDR3aa
TRBV27	.	12	TRBJ1-3	.	ASSFSASGNTIY
TRBV19	.	14	TRBJ1-5	TRBD1	ASSINRGNSNQPQH
TRBV12-3/TRBV12-4	.	11	TRBJ1-5	.	ASSGGGNQPQH
TRBV10-3	few	17	TRBJ1-3	TRBD1	AISGQRLRQGRSGNTIY
TRBV4-1	few	16	TRBJ2-3	TRBD2	ASSRGGLVSGRADTQY
TRBV28	.	10	TRBJ1-5	.	ASSFPQEPQH
TRBV19	.	16	TRBJ1-2	.	ASSTVGLGIPPNYGYT
TRBV13	.	13	TRBJ1-2	.	ASSSIQESNYGYT
TRBV27	.	11	TRBJ1-2	.	ASSYREHYGYT
TRBV9	once	11	TRBJ1-5	.	ASSVDLNQPQH
TRBV28	.	12	TRBJ1-2	TRBD1	ASSFLDRDNGYT
TRBV5-6	few	11	TRBJ1-2	TRBD1	ASSQDRDYGYT
TRBV20-1	many	8	TRBJ2-7	.	SASRVEQY
TRBV6-5	.	14	TRBJ2-2	TRBD1	ASSYPGTGRTGELF
TRBV11-2	.	12	TRBJ1-2	.	ASSLDSGNYGYT
TRBV19	.	11	TRBJ1-1	.	ASSLGKATEAF
TRBV27	.	12	TRBJ1-1	TRBD1	ASSLRQGGTEAF
TRBV18	once	12	TRBJ2-5	.	ASSPSWRGETQY
TRBV7-9	.	12	TRBJ2-7	.	ASSFGGAVDEQY
TRBV30	once	12	TRBJ1-2	.	AWRVMRQAGGYT
TRBV7-2	once	13	TRBJ1-5	.	ASSLGGPWAQPQH
TRBV10-3	.	14	TRBJ2-7	TRBD1	AISVGGQADFYEQY
TRBV7-2	.	14	TRBJ2-5	TRBD2	ASSLYPGGRGETQY
TRBV11-3	.	12	TRBJ2-1	TRBD2	ASSAGTSGRKQF
TRBV30	.	11	TRBJ2-7	TRBD2	AWTGGSNYEQY
TRBV25-1	.	13	TRBJ2-2	TRBD1	ASSEGTGDAGELF
TRBV19	few	12	TRBJ1-2	.	ASSMGSSNYGYT
TRBV5-1	.	13	TRBJ2-1	TRBD2	ASSLGLADNEQQF
TRBV6-4	once	13	TRBJ2-5	TRBD1	ASSSGQAREETQY
TRBV5-1	.	15	TRBJ2-6	.	ASSRSFFSSGANVLT
TRBV7-8	.	11	TRBJ2-7	TRBD1	ASSLDRGSEQY
TRBV4-1	.	13	TRBJ2-7	.	ASSKYLTLPYEQY
TRBV12-3/TRBV12-4	.	11	TRBJ2-1	.	ASSFKSENEQF
TRBV5-1	once	13	TRBJ2-7	TRBD2	ASSPLSGSSYEQY
TRBV28	.	13	TRBJ1-5	TRBD1	ASSSMDRGGQPQH
TRBV3-1/TRBV3-2	.	14	TRBJ2-7	TRBD1	ASSRSQGAWGYEQY
TRBV5-1	.	10	TRBJ2-7	.	ASSPGGDEQY
TRBV28	once	13	TRBJ1-1	.	ASSFPGGLNTEAF
TRBV29-1	.	9	TRBJ1-1	.	SAGHPKGAF
TRBV5-6	.	15	TRBJ1-1	.	ASRAVGAVGPNTEAF
TRBV6-2/TRBV6-3	few	16	TRBJ2-7	TRBD1	ASSLTHRDRGRRNEQY
TRBV12-3/TRBV12-4	.	10	TRBJ2-7	TRBD2	ASSRPGGEQY
TRBV27	.	14	TRBJ1-2	TRBD1	ASSPGGVFLLYGYT
TRBV5-5	once	12	TRBJ2-1	TRBD2	ASSSTSGYNEQF
TRBV7-2	.	14	TRBJ1-2	TRBD1	ASSLGGDRGDYGYT
TRBV27	few	13	TRBJ2-7	TRBD1	ASSFRDSPGYEQY
TRBV6-5	once	13	TRBJ1-2	.	ASSLGRGSGRGYT
TRBV5-1	few	13	TRBJ2-3	TRBD1	ASSLQGEKADTQY
TRBV13	once	11	TRBJ1-5	.	ASSLGHGKPQH
TRBV5-4	.	15	TRBJ1-2	.	ASSLETGGRANYGYT
TRBV7-9	.	13	TRBJ2-2	TRBD1	ASSLGDRGTGELF
TRBV30	.	13	TRBJ2-1	.	AWSVERAMNNEQF
TRBV27	.	14	TRBJ1-2	TRBD1	ASSRTGTGAPYGYT
TRBV30	.	13	TRBJ2-1	TRBD2	ASATGLASYNEQF
TRBV13	.	13	TRBJ2-7	TRBD2	ASSLRSGGRGEQY